Detailed here is one TCR beta chain. Its antigen remains unknown. Its ends do not fully match the called genes, so a read error is possible. The data derive from a study of tumor-infiltrating lymphocytes in primary liver carcinoma. Study-level information: The tumors ranged from roughly 4 to 11 cm across and fell within stage T1-T3 N0M0.

Whole-study findings and limits: It was in tumors, not blood, that the top-250-clone fraction was significantly higher (p = 0.039).

The CDR3 spans 14 residues. Germline lookup yields CDR1 SGHAT and CDR2 FQNNGV. Constant-region priming of about 500 ng total RNA yielded TCR beta cDNA. Construction of TCR beta libraries relied on three successive nested multiplex PCR rounds employing slightly modified ARM-PCR. The first two PCR rounds, around 10 cycles each, used TRBV1-TRBV30 forward primers and a C-beta reverse primer. A single record per CDR3 protein comes from TCRdb applying MiXCR to the multiplex PCR reads. Altogether 90,000 to 100,000 distinct CDR3 sequences are present, almost 70% being singletons, with the ten largest covering around 8.8%. Co-extraction yielded RNA and DNA from about 20-30 mg of unsorted bulk tissue.

The sequenced sample consisted of liver tumor tissue from sampling region 5. Subset described: tumor region T5, tumor centre. This chain links TRBV11-2 with TRBJ2-7; D possibly corresponds to TRBD1 (5 bases). This TCR was recovered from a woman aged 55-70 years with primary liver carcinoma and hepatitis B virus infection. CDR3 residues: CTSSSNRRVLEQYF. As DNA, the CDR3 is TGTACCAGCAGCTCCAACCGCAGGGTTCTTGAGCAATACTTC.